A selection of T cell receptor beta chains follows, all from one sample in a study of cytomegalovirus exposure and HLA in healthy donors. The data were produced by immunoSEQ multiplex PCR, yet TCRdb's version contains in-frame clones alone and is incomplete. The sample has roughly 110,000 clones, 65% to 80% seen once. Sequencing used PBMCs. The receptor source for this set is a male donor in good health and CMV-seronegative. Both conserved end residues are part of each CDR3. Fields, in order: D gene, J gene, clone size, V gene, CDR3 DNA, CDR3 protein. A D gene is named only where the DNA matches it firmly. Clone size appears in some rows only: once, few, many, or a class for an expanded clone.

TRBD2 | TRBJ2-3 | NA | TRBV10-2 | TGCGCCAGCAGTGAACGGGAGGGCCGGGCAGATACGCAGTATTTT | CASSEREGRADTQYF
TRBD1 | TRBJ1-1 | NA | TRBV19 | TGTGCCAGTAGTTCCTCCATACAGGGGGCTATGAACACTGAAGCTTTCTTT | CASSSSIQGAMNTEAFF
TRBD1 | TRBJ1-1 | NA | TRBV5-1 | TGCGCCAGCAGTCTCGCCCTGGACAGGGGGAAGACTGAAGCTTTCTTT | CASSLALDRGKTEAFF
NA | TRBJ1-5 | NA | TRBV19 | TGTGCCAGTGGACAGTTTGATCAGCCCCAGCATTTT | CASGQFDQPQHF
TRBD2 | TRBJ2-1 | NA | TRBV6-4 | TGTGCCAGCAGTCAATCCCGACTAGCGGGAGCGGATGAGCAGTTCTTC | CASSQSRLAGADEQFF
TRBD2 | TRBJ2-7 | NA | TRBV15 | TGTGCCACCAGCAGAGCCCCAGCGGGAGGCCACGAGCAGTACTTC | CATSRAPAGGHEQYF
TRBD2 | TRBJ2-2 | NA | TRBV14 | TGTGCCAGCAGCCAAGTTGGACTAGAGACCACCGGGGAGCTGTTTTTT | CASSQVGLETTGELFF
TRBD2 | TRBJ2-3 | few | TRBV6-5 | TGTGCCAGCAGGACCCCGGGAGGGGGAGATACGCAGTATTTT | CASRTPGGGDTQYF
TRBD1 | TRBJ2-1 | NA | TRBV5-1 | TGCGCCAGCAGCCAGATTCGACAGGGGGCAATCTACAATGAGCAGTTCTTC | CASSQIRQGAIYNEQFF
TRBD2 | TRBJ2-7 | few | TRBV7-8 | TGTGCTGATGCGGCCACTAGCGGTGCTTCCTACGAGCAGTACTTC | CADAATSGASYEQYF
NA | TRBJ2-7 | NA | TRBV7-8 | TGTGCCAGCAGCTTCTCGAGCCCGGAGCCCCCTTTTTTC | CASSFSSPEPPFF
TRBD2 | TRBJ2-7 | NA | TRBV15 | TGTGCCACCAGCAGAGGGGGGACTAGCGGCCTCGGCGAGCAGTACTTC | CATSRGGTSGLGEQYF
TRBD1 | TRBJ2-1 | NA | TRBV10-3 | TGTGCCATCAGTGGCATGACAGGGGGCTACAATGAGCAGTTCTTC | CAISGMTGGYNEQFF
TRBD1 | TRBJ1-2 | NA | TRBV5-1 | TGCGCCAGCAGTAAGGAGGGGACAGGGGGCAACTATGGCTACACCTTC | CASSKEGTGGNYGYTF
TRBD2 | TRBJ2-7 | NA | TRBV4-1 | TGCGCCAGCAGCCCGACTAGCGGAAGCTCCTACGAGCAGTACTTC | CASSPTSGSSYEQYF
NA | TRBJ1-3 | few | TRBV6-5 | TGTGCCAGCAGTTACTTCGCTGGAAACACCATATATTTT | CASSYFAGNTIYF
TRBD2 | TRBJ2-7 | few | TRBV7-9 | TGTGCCAGCAGCCTAGGAAGAGCGGGAGTCCACGAGCAGTACTTC | CASSLGRAGVHEQYF
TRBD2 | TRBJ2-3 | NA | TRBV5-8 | TGTGCCAGCGGGGGACTAAGATCTAGCACAGATACGCAGTATTTT | CASGGLRSSTDTQYF
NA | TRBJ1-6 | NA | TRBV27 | TGTGCCAGCAGTTTATACCGGGGGGGTTATTCACCCCTCCACTTT | CASSLYRGGYSPLHF
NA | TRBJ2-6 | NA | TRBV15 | TGTGCCACCAGCAGAGATTATCGCGGGGTGCGGTCCTCTGGGGCCAACGTCCTGACTTTC | CATSRDYRGVRSSGANVLTF
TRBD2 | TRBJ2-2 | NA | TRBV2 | TGTGCCAGCAGCGGACTAGCGGGAGCATTTGGCGGGGAGCTGTTTTTT | CASSGLAGAFGGELFF
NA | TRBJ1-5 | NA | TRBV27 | TGTGCCAGCAGTCGCTCACAGGGTTATGGTCAGCCCCAGCATTTT | CASSRSQGYGQPQHF
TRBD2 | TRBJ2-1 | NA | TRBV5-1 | TGCGCCAGCAGCTGGCGACTAGCGGGAGTCGGGGAGCAGTTCTTC | CASSWRLAGVGEQFF
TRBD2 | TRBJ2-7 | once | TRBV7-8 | TGTGCCAGCAGCTTAGGTCCGCTAGCGGGAGCAGCCGAGCAGTACTTC | CASSLGPLAGAAEQYF
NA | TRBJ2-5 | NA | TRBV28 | TGTGCCACGCGGGGCGAGACCCAGTACTTC | CATRGETQYF
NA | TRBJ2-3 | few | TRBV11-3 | TGTGCCAGCAGCTTGGACTACACAGATACGCAGTATTTT | CASSLDYTDTQYF
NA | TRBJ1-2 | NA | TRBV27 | TGTGCCAGCAGTCGCCGGGGGGCAGGCAGAGGCTACACCTTC | CASSRRGAGRGYTF
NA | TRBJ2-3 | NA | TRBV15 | TGTGCCTATGTAAGACAGGGACTTATTATCGGGGCAGATACGCAGTATTTT | CAYVRQGLIIGADTQYF
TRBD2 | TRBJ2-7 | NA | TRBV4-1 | TGCGCCAGCAGCCCGACGGAGTTGGCGGGAGCTCACGAGCAGTACTTC | CASSPTELAGAHEQYF
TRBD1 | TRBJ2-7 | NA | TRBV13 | TGTGCCACTTCCCGGACAGGGGACTACGAGCAGTACTTC | CATSRTGDYEQYF
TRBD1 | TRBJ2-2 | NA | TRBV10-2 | TGCGCCAGCATGGGACAGACAAACACCGGGGAGCTGTTTTTT | CASMGQTNTGELFF
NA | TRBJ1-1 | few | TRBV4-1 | TGCGCCAGCAGCCAAGGGTCGAGAGCTGAAGCTTTCTTT | CASSQGSRAEAFF
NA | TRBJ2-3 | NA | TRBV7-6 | TGTGCCAGCAGCTCTCGGACTAGCACAGATACGCAGTATTTT | CASSSRTSTDTQYF
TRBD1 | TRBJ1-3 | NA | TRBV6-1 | TGTGCCAGCAACAGGGGGGAGGGGGCGAGCACCATATATTTT | CASNRGEGASTIYF
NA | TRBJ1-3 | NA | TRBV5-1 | TGCGCCAGCAGCTTCCGGGGACAAGACTCTGGAAACACCATATATTTT | CASSFRGQDSGNTIYF
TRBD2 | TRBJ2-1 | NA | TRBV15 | TGTGCCGCTAGCGGACCAGCCTACAATGAGCAGTTCTTC | CAASGPAYNEQFF
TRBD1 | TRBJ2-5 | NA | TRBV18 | TGTGCCAGCGACAGGACAGGCCAAGAGACCCAGTACTTC | CASDRTGQETQYF
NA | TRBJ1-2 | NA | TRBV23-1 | TGCGCCAGAAGCGGGGGTTCTAACTATGGCTACACCTTC | CARSGGSNYGYTF
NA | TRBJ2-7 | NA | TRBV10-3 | TGTGCCATCAGAATAGCGGACTCCTACGAGCAGTACTTC | CAIRIADSYEQYF
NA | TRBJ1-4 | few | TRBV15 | TGTGCCACCAGCAGCGTTGAAGCAAAACTGTTTTTT | CATSSVEAKLFF
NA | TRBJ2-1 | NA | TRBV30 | TGTGCCTGGAGTGTACTCCGAATCAATTACAATGAGCAGTTCTTC | CAWSVLRINYNEQFF
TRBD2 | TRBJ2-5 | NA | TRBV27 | TGTGCCAATTTGACTTGGACTAGCGGGACAGAGACCCAGTACTTC | CANLTWTSGTETQYF
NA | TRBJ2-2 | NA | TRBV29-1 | TGCAGCGTAGACCTGACAGGCGCCGGGGAGCTGTTTTTT | CSVDLTGAGELFF
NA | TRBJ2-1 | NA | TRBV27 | TGTGCCAGCAGTTTATTAACGAGCAATGAGCAGTTCTTC | CASSLLTSNEQFF
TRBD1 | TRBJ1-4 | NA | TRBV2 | TGTGCCAGCCACAGGGGGGTAAATGAAAAACTGTTTTTT | CASHRGVNEKLFF
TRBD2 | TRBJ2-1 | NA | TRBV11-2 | TGTGCCAGCAGCTTAGGCGGGAGGGTCAATGAGCAGTTCTTC | CASSLGGRVNEQFF
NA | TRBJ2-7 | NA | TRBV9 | TGTGCCAGCAGCGTAGGTAGCGGATCCTACGAGCAGTACTTC | CASSVGSGSYEQYF
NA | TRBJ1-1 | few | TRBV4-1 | TGCGCCAGCAGTGAACAGGGTAGGACTGAAGCTTTCTTT | CASSEQGRTEAFF
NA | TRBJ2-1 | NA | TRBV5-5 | TGTGCCAGCAGCGCGCGACAGGCTACGAATGAGCAGTTCTTC | CASSARQATNEQFF
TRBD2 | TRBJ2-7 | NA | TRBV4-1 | TGCGCCAGCAGCCCGACTAGCGATCGCGCCTACGAGCAGTACTTC | CASSPTSDRAYEQYF
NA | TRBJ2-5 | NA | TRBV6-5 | TGTGCCAGTAGGGGGCAAGAGACCCAGTACTTC | CASRGQETQYF
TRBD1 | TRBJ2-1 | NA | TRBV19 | TGTGCCAGTAGTACCGACAGGGGGTTAGGGAATGAGCAGTTCTTC | CASSTDRGLGNEQFF
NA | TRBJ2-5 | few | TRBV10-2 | TGCGCCAGCAGTACGGTAACAGAGACCCAGTACTTC | CASSTVTETQYF